One and the same sample provided the 28 T cell receptor beta chains below, sequenced in a study of blood T cell repertoires in COVID-19. Only in-frame clones appear in the TCRdb table, and some are missing; sequencing was by immunoSEQ multiplex PCR. The sample includes under 150,000 clones, approximately 90% of them seen just once. What was sequenced was peripheral blood. The source of these receptors is a man over 45 with active or convalescent COVID-19.

The J gene is TRBJ2-6, the V gene TRBV3-1 (or the pseudogene TRBV3-2), with D perhaps matching TRBD2 (6 bases). Between the trimmed V and J ends, which lost 0 bases and 1 base, there was a span of 16 bases. The CDR3 totals 19 residues. Germline assignment: CDR1 LGHDT and CDR2 YNNKEL (reference sequence). CDR3 residues: CASSQDLVLAGSGANVLTF. The CDR3 region has the DNA TGTGCCAGCAGCCAAGATTTGGTACTAGCAGGATCTGGGGCCAACGTCCTGACTTTC.

The chain links TRBV19 to TRBJ1-1, with D unclear. The CDR3 consists of 16 residues. Germline assignment: CDR1 LNHDA and CDR2 SQIVND (reference sequence). V was trimmed by 4 bases and J by 0 bases, leaving 15 bases between them. The CDR3 spells CASSTGRRPMNTEAFF. CDR3 nucleotide sequence: TGTGCCAGTAGTACTGGGCGCCGTCCCATGAACACTGAAGCTTTCTTT.

This clone was seen a few times. CDR3 loop: CSVSPSGRGNEQFF. As DNA, the CDR3 is TGCAGCGTTTCCCCTAGCGGGAGGGGTAATGAGCAGTTCTTC. The V and J genes are TRBV29-1 and TRBJ2-1; 12 bases are shared with TRBD2. The V gene end was trimmed by 5 bases and the J gene end by 7 bases; junction bases not matched to a gene: 6. The germline V gene encodes CDR1 SQVTM and CDR2 ANQGSEA. CDR3 length: 14 amino acids.

On this clone itself: The junction and the germline gene differ at one end; a read error may be behind it. This sequence joins TRBV7-2 and TRBJ1-3; D gene unclear. The germline V gene encodes CDR1 SGHTA and CDR2 FQGNSA. This CDR3 comprises 17 residues. This CDR3 is CASSLSLLGSLGDTIYF. CDR3 bases: TGTGCCAGCAGCTTATCTCTGTTAGGTAGCCTTGGAGACACCATATATTTT.

This chain uses TRBV5-1 with TRBJ2-1; the D gene is possibly TRBD2 (5 bases). This CDR3 contains 16 residues. Germline CDR1 SGHRS, CDR2 YFSETQ. V was trimmed by 1 base and J by 1 base, leaving 12 bases between them. The CDR3 nucleotides read TGCGCCAGCAGCTTGAGAAGCGGTTTGTCCTACAATGAGCAGTTCTTC. As protein: CASSLRSGLSYNEQFF.

V gene TRBV9 combines with J gene TRBJ2-5, with a tentative D call TRBD2 (5 bases). V lost 3 bases and J lost 5, with 17 bases in between. CDR1 is SGDLS, CDR2 YYNGEE, per germline. The CDR3 runs to 15 residues. CDR3 DNA sequence: TGTGCCAGCAGCGCCCGGGGTGGCGAGGAGGAGACCCAGTACTTC. Its translation: CASSARGGEEETQYF. Combining the CDR3 with reference TRBV9 and TRBJ2-5 gives the whole variable domain DSGVTQTPKHLITATGQRVTLRCSPRSGDLSVYWYQQSLDQGLQFLIQYYNGEERAKGNILERFSAQQFPDLHSELNLSSLELGDSALYFCASSARGGEEETQYFGPGTRLLVL.

The table lists this clone with a few counts. The genes are TRBV3-1 (or the pseudogene TRBV3-2) and TRBJ1-4, with D perhaps TRBD1 (5 bases). V lost 3 bases and J lost 7, with 9 bases in between. The V gene's germline CDR1 is LGHDT and CDR2 YNNKEL (reference sequence). The CDR3 covers 13 residues. CDR3 sequence reads: CASSHRVSEKLFF. In nucleotides, the CDR3 is TGTGCCAGCAGCCACAGGGTCTCTGAAAAACTGTTTTTT.

In DNA, the CDR3 is TGCGCCAGCAGCCAAGAAGGGGCAGGGTCTTCGAATAATTCACCCCTCCACTTT. Its protein product is CASSQEGAGSSNNSPLHF. The chain has TRBV4-1 and TRBJ1-6, with D perhaps matching TRBD1 (5 bases). CDR1 is MGHRA and CDR2 is YSYEKL in the germline V gene. The CDR3 spans 18 residues. Deletions cut 0 bases from V and 5 bases from J, with 17 bases between.

This rearrangement joins TRBV19 to TRBJ1-5; D possibly corresponds to TRBD1 (5 bases). V dropped 6 bases and J dropped 1 base, with 19 bases sitting between them. Germline values: CDR1 LNHDA, CDR2 SQIVND (reference sequence). The CDR3 is 17 residues long. CDR3: CASSTRMGGVSNQPQHF. In DNA, the CDR3 is TGTGCCAGTAGCACAAGAATGGGAGGGGTCAGCAATCAGCCCCAGCATTTT.

There are a few counts of this clone. V gene TRBV30 combines with J gene TRBJ1-1; D not resolved. Germline V CDR1 and CDR2: GTSNPN, SVGIG (reference sequence). V lost 1 base and J 9 bases, leaving 9 bases between the germline ends. The CDR3 is made up of 11 amino acids. The CDR3 nucleotides read TGTGCCTGGAGTGCAACAGATAAAGCTTTCTTT. It translates to CAWSATDKAFF.

The chain is built from TRBV5-1 and TRBJ2-3, with 8 bases lining up with TRBD1. V was pared by 0 bases and J by 6 bases, with 3 bases of the junction left unmatched. Germline CDR1 is SGHRS and CDR2 is YFSETQ. The CDR3 has 14 residues. CDR3 sequence: CASSLGTGMDTQYF. In nucleotides, the CDR3 is TGCGCCAGCAGCTTGGGGACAGGGATGGATACGCAGTATTTT.

The V and J genes are TRBV29-1 and TRBJ2-3; D not certain. This CDR3 spans 12 amino acids. The V gene's germline CDR1 is SQVTM and CDR2 ANQGSEA. V lost 4 bases and J lost 2, with 7 bases in between. CDR3 protein: CSVGSNTDTQYF. Written as DNA, the CDR3 is TGCAGCGTTGGTAGCAACACAGATACGCAGTATTTT.

The CDR3 sequence is CASSPPLETSTDTQYF. The CDR3 DNA reads as TGTGCCAGCTCACCACCGCTAGAAACTAGCACAGATACGCAGTATTTT. The chain employs TRBV18 and TRBJ2-3, with D unclear. The CDR3 loop spans 16 amino acids. CDR1 and CDR2 (germline): KGHSH, LQKENI. The V gene lost 0 bases and the J gene lost 0 bases, with 10 bases spanning the gap.

The gene calls are TRBV7-2 and TRBJ1-1, with D possibly being TRBD1 (5 bases). Trimming shortened V by 5 bases and J by 4 bases, and 14 bases separated the two germline ends. Germline assignment: CDR1 SGHTA and CDR2 FQGNSA. This CDR3 is built from 14 residues. CDR3 amino acids: CASSLSTGGTEAFF. In DNA, the CDR3 is TGTGCCAGCAGCCTGAGCACGGGGGGCACTGAAGCTTTCTTT.

The chain carries TRBV5-1 and TRBJ2-1; 13 bases fit TRBD2. The length of the CDR3 is 15 residues. CDR1 and CDR2 from the germline V gene are SGHRS and YFSETQ. After removal of 4 bases from V and 4 bases from J, the junction contained 2 bases not matched to a gene. The DNA for the CDR3 is TGCGCCAGCAGCAGGACTAGCGGGAGTTACAATGAGCAGTTCTTC. As protein: CASSRTSGSYNEQFF.

The chain has TRBV12-5 and TRBJ1-6; the match to TRBD1 covers 11 bases. V lost 6 bases to trimming and J lost 9 bases; unmatched junction nucleotides: 7. The germline gives CDR1 LGHNT, CDR2 FRNRAP. The CDR3 sequence is 15 residues long. CDR3 sequence: CASGTGQGASSPLHF. CDR3 sequence (DNA): TGTGCTAGTGGGACAGGACAGGGGGCCAGTTCACCCCTCCACTTT.

The chain couples TRBV5-1 to TRBJ2-7, with D perhaps matching TRBD1 (5 bases). Germline CDR1 SGHRS, CDR2 YFSETQ. The CDR3 is made up of 16 amino acids. V was trimmed by 2 bases and J by 2 bases, leaving 17 bases between them. CDR3 sequence (DNA): TGCGCCAGCAGCTTAGATTCCAGACCCAGGGCCTACGAGCAGTACTTC. Protein sequence: CASSLDSRPRAYEQYF.

V and J are TRBV23-1 and TRBJ2-7; 7 positions agree with TRBD1. TRBV23-1 is marked as an open reading frame, function uncertain. J lost 0 bases, V lost 1 base, and 12 bases had no gene match. The CDR3 length is 18 residues. The CDR3 bases are TGCGCCAGCAGTCAATTTCCTCGACAGGGAAACGGCTCCTACGAGCAGTACTTC. Amino acids: CASSQFPRQGNGSYEQYF.

J is TRBJ1-2 and V is TRBV2; TRBD1 matches 7 bases. The junction had 3 bases not matched to a gene; V was cut back by 4 bases and J by 7 bases. The CDR3 length is 12 residues. Germline CDR1 is SNHLY and CDR2 is FYNNEI. CDR3 nucleotide sequence: TGTGCCAGCAGTGTGACAGGGCTTGGCTACACCTTC. This codes for CASSVTGLGYTF.

This rearrangement joins TRBV5-4 to TRBJ1-6; 8 nucleotides align to TRBD1. V was clipped by 5 bases and J by 6 bases; unmatched bases: 4. CDR3 length: 14 residues. Germline assignment: CDR1 SGHNT and CDR2 YYREEE (reference sequence). The chain's CDR3 is CASSQDRANSPLHF. The CDR3 nucleotides read TGTGCCAGCAGTCAGGACAGGGCTAATTCACCCCTCCACTTT.

The chain carries TRBV2 and TRBJ2-7; 11 nucleotides agree with TRBD2. The V gene end was trimmed by 2 bases and the J gene end by 1 base; junction bases not matched to a gene: 1. Germline lookup yields CDR1 SNHLY and CDR2 FYNNEI. CDR3 length equals 15 residues. In nucleotides, the CDR3 is TGTGCCAGCAGTGAAACTAGCGGGAGATCCTACGAGCAGTACTTC. This translates into CASSETSGRSYEQYF.

The chain carries TRBV6-5 and TRBJ1-1; 7 bases are a match to TRBD1. Looked up from germline, CDR1 is MNHEY and CDR2 is SVGAGI. The CDR3 is 15 residues long. Unmatched junction bases numbered 8, after V lost 7 bases and J lost 0 bases. Here the CDR3 DNA reads TGTGCCAGCATCGGGACAGTACATTTGAACACTGAAGCTTTCTTT. This translates into CASIGTVHLNTEAFF.

V gene TRBV5-1 combines with J gene TRBJ2-3; the match to TRBD1 covers 9 bases. Germline CDR1 SGHRS, CDR2 YFSETQ. V trimming: 4 bases; J trimming: 2 bases; junction bases outside the gene matches: 5. This CDR3 region has 15 residues. CDR3 sequence: CASSTDRGDTDTQYF. The CDR3 coding sequence is TGCGCCAGCAGCACCGACAGGGGGGACACAGATACGCAGTATTTT.

The J gene is TRBJ2-7, the V gene TRBV3-1 (or the pseudogene TRBV3-2), with TRBD2 matching 11 bases. CDR1 LGHDT and CDR2 YNNKEL come from the germline V gene (reference sequence). This CDR3 is 15 amino acids long. The V and J ends lost 6 bases and 1 base, in that order; junction bases with no gene match: 5. The CDR3 loop reads CASSFGTSGSYEQYF. The CDR3 DNA is TGTGCCAGCAGTTTCGGGACTAGCGGATCCTACGAGCAGTACTTC.

This chain connects TRBV7-2 to TRBJ2-7, with 14 bases matching TRBD2. Germline loops: CDR1 SGHTA, CDR2 FQGNSA. The V segment lost 5 bases and the J segment 7 bases; nucleotides outside the gene matches: 7. This CDR3 has 15 amino acids. The CDR3 sequence is CASSQTSGGAWEQYF. CDR3 coding DNA: TGTGCCAGCAGCCAGACTAGCGGGGGGGCTTGGGAGCAGTACTTC.

This chain uses TRBV27 with TRBJ2-7; tentatively, D is TRBD1 (6 bases). This CDR3 has 14 amino acids. Trimming stripped 6 bases from V and 1 base from J, with 13 bases between. Germline CDR1 is MNHEY and CDR2 is SMNVEV (reference sequence). The CDR3 loop reads CASRNRDKSYEQYF. The CDR3 DNA reads TGTGCCAGCAGGAACCGGGACAAATCCTACGAGCAGTACTTC.

This chain joins TRBV6-4 and TRBJ2-1; D is undetermined. With 5 bases removed from V and 4 bases from J, the gap between germline ends came to 12 bases. Looked up from germline, CDR1 is MRHNA and CDR2 is SNTAGT. There are 14 residues in the CDR3. In DNA form, the CDR3 reads TGTGCCAGCAGTCCGGGTAGTGAATACAATGAGCAGTTCTTC. Amino acid sequence: CASSPGSEYNEQFF.

V gene TRBV4-3 combines with J gene TRBJ1-4; 9 bases match TRBD1. This CDR3 is built from 16 residues. Unmatched junction bases numbered 9, after V lost 0 bases and J lost 10 bases. Germline values: CDR1 LGHNA, CDR2 YSLEER. The CDR3 DNA is TGCGCCAGCAGCCAAGATCCTAGGGACAGGGAAGCAAAACTGTTTTTT. It is translated as CASSQDPRDREAKLFF.